This T cell receptor (beta chain) is drawn from a study of blood T cell repertoires in COVID-19. Clones were read by immunoSEQ multiplex PCR, and TCRdb kept only the in-frame ones, dropping some. The top ten clones hold approximately 1.4% of a sample with about 250,000 clones, around 88% of them seen once. Trimming shortened V by 4 bases and J by 4 bases, and 13 bases separated the two germline ends. The length of the CDR3 is 14 residues. Germline lookup yields CDR1 SNHLY and CDR2 FYNNEI. The source is an elderly man with acute or convalescent COVID-19. V usage is TRBV2 and J usage is TRBJ1-1; the D gene is possibly TRBD1 (5 bases). The sample consisted of peripheral blood. The CDR3 DNA is TGTGCCAGCAGTGCGTATATCGGGGGCACTGAAGCTTTCTTT. This sequence encodes CASSAYIGGTEAFF. Based on the CDR3 plus reference TRBV2 and TRBJ1-1, the full variable domain is EPEVTQTPSHQVTQMGQEVILRCVPISNHLYFYWYRQILGQKVEFLVSFYNNEISEKSEIFDDQFSVERPDGSNFTLKIRSTKLEDSAMYFCASSAYIGGTEAFFGQGTRLTVV.